These T cell receptor beta chains were read from a single sample in a study of control samples from healthy donors and cancer patients. The protocol was immunoSEQ multiplex PCR, while the TCRdb copy is restricted to in-frame clones and leaves out a portion. The sample carries some 150,000 clones, around 94% recorded once. Sequenced input: PBMCs. Receptor source: a man between 60 and 70 years old with colorectal cancer. The CDR3 runs from the conserved cysteine through the conserved F or W. The order of the fields is clone size, V gene, D gene, J gene, CDR3 DNA, CDR3 protein. A D gene is named only where the DNA matches it firmly. Only some rows state a clone size, as once, few, many or a class for expanded clones.

abundance: -
v_gene: TRBV6-5
d_gene: -
j_gene: TRBJ1-2
CDR3nt: TGTGCCAGCAGTTACTCGCCCCTGGAGGGCTCGGGTGGCTACACCTTC
CDR3aa: CASSYSPLEGSGGYTF

abundance: -
v_gene: TRBV9
d_gene: TRBD1
j_gene: TRBJ2-5
CDR3nt: TGTGCCAGCAGTGCACAGGGGGCAAGGGAGACCCAGTACTTC
CDR3aa: CASSAQGARETQYF

abundance: -
v_gene: TRBV10-1
d_gene: -
j_gene: TRBJ1-1
CDR3nt: TGCGCCAGCAGTGAGTCCCGGACATTTCTGGGGACTGAAGCTTTCTTT
CDR3aa: CASSESRTFLGTEAFF

abundance: -
v_gene: TRBV12-3/TRBV12-4
d_gene: -
j_gene: TRBJ1-2
CDR3nt: TGTGCCACCGCCCCGCTGGGAGGCTACACCTTC
CDR3aa: CATAPLGGYTF

abundance: -
v_gene: TRBV12-3/TRBV12-4
d_gene: -
j_gene: TRBJ2-5
CDR3nt: TGTGCCAGCAGAGCCGGGATGGTGGAGACCCAGTACTTC
CDR3aa: CASRAGMVETQYF

abundance: -
v_gene: TRBV6-2/TRBV6-3
d_gene: TRBD2
j_gene: TRBJ2-3
CDR3nt: TGTGCCAGCAGTTACTCCCCACTAGCGGGGTACACAGATACGCAGTATTTT
CDR3aa: CASSYSPLAGYTDTQYF

abundance: -
v_gene: TRBV24-1
d_gene: TRBD1
j_gene: TRBJ1-4
CDR3nt: TGTGCCACCAGTGACCTAGACAGGGTGGCTGAAAAACTGTTTTTT
CDR3aa: CATSDLDRVAEKLFF

abundance: -
v_gene: TRBV27
d_gene: TRBD1
j_gene: TRBJ1-5
CDR3nt: TGTGCCAGCAGTAGGGGACAGGGTAACAATCAGCCCCAGCATTTT
CDR3aa: CASSRGQGNNQPQHF

abundance: once
v_gene: TRBV7-2
d_gene: -
j_gene: TRBJ2-7
CDR3nt: TGTGCCAGCAGCTTAGATTCAACTTCCTCCTACGAGCAGTACTTC
CDR3aa: CASSLDSTSSYEQYF

abundance: once
v_gene: TRBV19
d_gene: TRBD1
j_gene: TRBJ2-7
CDR3nt: TGTGCCAGTAGTAAAGGACAGGGGTCCTACGAGCAGTACTTC
CDR3aa: CASSKGQGSYEQYF

abundance: once
v_gene: TRBV5-1
d_gene: -
j_gene: TRBJ2-1
CDR3nt: TGCGCCAGCAGCGGCGGACACCCATCAGATCCCTACAATGAGCAGTTCTTC
CDR3aa: CASSGGHPSDPYNEQFF

abundance: -
v_gene: TRBV5-1
d_gene: TRBD2
j_gene: TRBJ2-3
CDR3nt: TGCGCCAGCAGCCGGAGCCTAGCGGGGGGCACAGATACGCAGTATTTT
CDR3aa: CASSRSLAGGTDTQYF

abundance: -
v_gene: TRBV30
d_gene: TRBD1
j_gene: TRBJ1-2
CDR3nt: TGTGCCTGGAGGCTGACAGGGGGCTATGGCTACACCTTC
CDR3aa: CAWRLTGGYGYTF

abundance: -
v_gene: TRBV3-1/TRBV3-2
d_gene: -
j_gene: TRBJ1-6
CDR3nt: TGTGCCAGCAGCCAGGGGGGAAATAATTCACCCCTCCACTTT
CDR3aa: CASSQGGNNSPLHF

abundance: -
v_gene: TRBV7-8
d_gene: -
j_gene: TRBJ1-5
CDR3nt: TGTGCCAGCAGCTTAGGTGTAGGGACTCAGCCCCAGCATTTT
CDR3aa: CASSLGVGTQPQHF

abundance: -
v_gene: TRBV18
d_gene: -
j_gene: TRBJ2-7
CDR3nt: TGTGCCAGCTCACCATCGGTGGGCGGGGCCAGATCCTACGAGCAGTACTTC
CDR3aa: CASSPSVGGARSYEQYF

abundance: -
v_gene: TRBV28
d_gene: -
j_gene: TRBJ1-1
CDR3nt: TGTGCCAGCAGTGGAGCCGGATTGGGCGGGGAGGCTTTCTTT
CDR3aa: CASSGAGLGGEAFF

abundance: -
v_gene: TRBV5-1
d_gene: -
j_gene: TRBJ1-1
CDR3nt: TGCGCCAGCAGCTCAGGGTGGGGCACTGAAGCTTTCTTT
CDR3aa: CASSSGWGTEAFF

abundance: -
v_gene: TRBV5-4
d_gene: TRBD1
j_gene: TRBJ2-7
CDR3nt: TGTGCCAGCAGCTTGACAGGGGGTACCTACGAGCAGTACTTC
CDR3aa: CASSLTGGTYEQYF

abundance: -
v_gene: TRBV7-9
d_gene: TRBD1
j_gene: TRBJ1-5
CDR3nt: TGTGCCAGCAGCTCGGGACAGGGTGACGGTCAGCCCCAGCATTTT
CDR3aa: CASSSGQGDGQPQHF

abundance: -
v_gene: TRBV29-1
d_gene: -
j_gene: TRBJ2-4
CDR3nt: TGCAGCGTTGGGGGCAGACCCCTAGCCAAAAACATTCAGTACTTC
CDR3aa: CSVGGRPLAKNIQYF

abundance: -
v_gene: TRBV6-5
d_gene: -
j_gene: TRBJ1-2
CDR3nt: TGTGCCAGCATCAATAGACAGGCGATCAGTGGCTACACCTTC
CDR3aa: CASINRQAISGYTF

abundance: -
v_gene: TRBV27
d_gene: -
j_gene: TRBJ2-7
CDR3nt: TGTGCCAGCAGTTTTCGGGGAATGGGTCTCTACGAGCAGTACTTC
CDR3aa: CASSFRGMGLYEQYF

abundance: -
v_gene: TRBV2
d_gene: -
j_gene: TRBJ1-4
CDR3nt: TGTGCCAGCACTCTAACCCCAGGAGGCAGAACTAATGAAAAACTGTTTTTT
CDR3aa: CASTLTPGGRTNEKLFF

abundance: -
v_gene: TRBV6-5
d_gene: TRBD1
j_gene: TRBJ1-5
CDR3nt: TGTGCCAGCAGTTACAGTGGGACAGCTCGAGGTCAGCCCCAGCATTTT
CDR3aa: CASSYSGTARGQPQHF

abundance: -
v_gene: TRBV18
d_gene: -
j_gene: TRBJ2-1
CDR3nt: TGTGCCAGCTCACCATCAGGGTTGCACGATGAGCAGTTCTTC
CDR3aa: CASSPSGLHDEQFF

abundance: -
v_gene: TRBV24-1
d_gene: TRBD1
j_gene: TRBJ2-2
CDR3nt: TGTGCCACCAGTGAAACAGGGGCGAACACCGGGGAGCTGTTTTTT
CDR3aa: CATSETGANTGELFF

abundance: -
v_gene: TRBV3-1/TRBV3-2
d_gene: TRBD2
j_gene: TRBJ2-3
CDR3nt: TGTGCCAGCAGCCGGAAAGCGGGGGGGTACGCAGATACGCAGTATTTT
CDR3aa: CASSRKAGGYADTQYF

abundance: -
v_gene: TRBV28
d_gene: -
j_gene: TRBJ1-1
CDR3nt: TGTGCCAGCAGTCCCCTCGGCAGGGACACTGAAGCTTTCTTT
CDR3aa: CASSPLGRDTEAFF

abundance: -
v_gene: TRBV6-5
d_gene: TRBD1
j_gene: TRBJ2-7
CDR3nt: TGTGCCAGCAGTTCCCGACAGACAGGGGGGGTCTACGAGCAGTACTTC
CDR3aa: CASSSRQTGGVYEQYF

abundance: -
v_gene: TRBV18
d_gene: -
j_gene: TRBJ1-1
CDR3nt: TGTGCCAGCTCAACCGATCCGGACACTGAAGCTTTCTTT
CDR3aa: CASSTDPDTEAFF

abundance: -
v_gene: TRBV28
d_gene: -
j_gene: TRBJ1-3
CDR3nt: TGTGCCAGCAGTTTACGGGCGAACTCTGGAAACACCATATATTTT
CDR3aa: CASSLRANSGNTIYF

abundance: -
v_gene: TRBV5-1
d_gene: -
j_gene: TRBJ2-7
CDR3nt: TGCGCCAGCAGCTTGGACTTTTGGACCTACGAGCAGTACTTC
CDR3aa: CASSLDFWTYEQYF

abundance: -
v_gene: TRBV18
d_gene: -
j_gene: TRBJ1-5
CDR3nt: TGTGCCAGCTCACCGCAGGGAGTGAAGCCCCAGCATTTT
CDR3aa: CASSPQGVKPQHF

abundance: -
v_gene: TRBV7-2
d_gene: TRBD1
j_gene: TRBJ1-5
CDR3nt: TGTGCCAGCAGCGGGACAGGGGGGTACAATCAGCCCCAGCATTTT
CDR3aa: CASSGTGGYNQPQHF

abundance: -
v_gene: TRBV19
d_gene: TRBD1
j_gene: TRBJ2-1
CDR3nt: TGTGCCAGTACCGACGGACAGGGGGCCAGAGATGAGCAGTTCTTC
CDR3aa: CASTDGQGARDEQFF

abundance: -
v_gene: TRBV5-5
d_gene: -
j_gene: TRBJ1-1
CDR3nt: TGTGCCAGCAGCCGGGAGTACAGGGTAGGAAGATTTAACACTGAAGCTTTCTTT
CDR3aa: CASSREYRVGRFNTEAFF

abundance: -
v_gene: TRBV27
d_gene: -
j_gene: TRBJ2-3
CDR3nt: TGTGCCAGCACCCTCAGGGGTTACACAGATACGCAGTGTTTT
CDR3aa: CASTLRGYTDTQCF

abundance: -
v_gene: TRBV3-1/TRBV3-2
d_gene: -
j_gene: TRBJ2-7
CDR3nt: TGTGCCAGCAGCCGGGAAGCTTCCTACGAGCAGTACTTC
CDR3aa: CASSREASYEQYF

abundance: -
v_gene: TRBV29-1
d_gene: -
j_gene: TRBJ2-7
CDR3nt: TGCAGCGTTGAAAATCAGGGGGGCCGCGAGCAGTACTTC
CDR3aa: CSVENQGGREQYF

abundance: -
v_gene: TRBV19
d_gene: -
j_gene: TRBJ2-5
CDR3nt: TGTGCCAGTAGTATGAGGGGACTTAGGGGAGAGACCCAGTACTTC
CDR3aa: CASSMRGLRGETQYF

abundance: -
v_gene: TRBV5-1
d_gene: -
j_gene: TRBJ1-3
CDR3nt: TGCGCCAGCAGCCCCGTTGGCAGCTCTGGAAACACCATATATTTT
CDR3aa: CASSPVGSSGNTIYF